Following are 24 T cell receptor beta chains from one sample sequenced in a study of T cells in Graves' hyperthyroidism and ophthalmopathy. The TCR beta CDR3 regions underwent amplification using RNA transcripts as the source. TCR CDR3 underwent first-round RT-PCR with the HTBI primer set. Each CDR3 protein gets one entry after TCRdb re-called the multiplex PCR reads with MiXCR. The sample lists 200,000 to 300,000 distinct CDR3 sequences, roughly 22% seen once, with approximately 32% in the top ten. Sequencing was performed on blood. Receptors were obtained from a woman aged 35 to 49 with Graves' ophthalmopathy.

This clonotype has ten or more counts. The chain couples TRBV10-3 to TRBJ2-4, with TRBD2 as a possible D gene (5 bases). V was pared by 0 bases and J by 3 bases, with 12 bases between. The length of the CDR3 is 16 residues. Germline loops: CDR1 ENHRY, CDR2 SYGVKD. This chain's CDR3 is CAISESGKGDKNIQYF. CDR3 nucleotide sequence: TGTGCCATCAGTGAGTCAGGGAAGGGAGACAAAAACATTCAGTACTTC.

A few counts support this clonotype. The CDR3 sequence: CASSRGGWDTEAFF. The CDR3 bases are TGCGCCAGCAGCCGAGGGGGTTGGGACACTGAAGCTTTCTTT. This chain connects TRBV4-1 to TRBJ1-1; TRBD1 is a possible D gene (6 bases). V lost 4 bases to trimming and J lost 3 bases, with 12 bases between them. There are 14 residues in the CDR3. Germline loops: CDR1 MGHRA, CDR2 YSYEKL.

This clonotype was seen ten or more times. The rearrangement joins TRBV2 to TRBJ2-4; D call uncertain. V was pared by 3 bases and J by 0 bases, with 6 bases between. Germline V gene sequence: CDR1 SNHLY, CDR2 FYNNEI. CDR3 length: 14 residues. CDR3 amino acids: CASSDPLAKNIQYF. The CDR3 nucleotides are TGTGCCAGCAGTGACCCACTAGCCAAAAACATTCAGTACTTC.

The table lists this clonotype with many counts. A clone one base away is much larger, so this may be a read error. The genes are TRBV14 and TRBJ1-1; D remains ambiguous. Germline CDR1 and CDR2: SGHDN and FVKESK. The V and J ends lost 0 bases and 4 bases respectively, with 6 bases between them. The CDR3 spans 13 residues. This CDR3 reads CASSQDRSTEAFF. The CDR3 DNA reads TGTGCCAGCAGCCAAGACAGGTCCACTGAAGCTTTCTTT.

This clonotype was observed at least ten times. The gene calls are TRBV6-1 and TRBJ1-2; D is ambiguous. Trimming took off 3 bases at V and 1 base at J, with 12 bases between the two ends. Germline V gives CDR1 MNHNS, CDR2 SASEGT. CDR3 length: 15 amino acids. For the CDR3, the DNA is TGTGCCAGCAGTGAGGGGTCGGGCGGTAACTATGGCTACACCTTC. It translates to CASSEGSGGNYGYTF.

This clonotype appeared many times. CDR3 sequence: CASSYVGSPYEQYF. CDR3 DNA: TGTGCCAGCAGTTATGTCGGGAGTCCCTACGAGCAGTACTTC. The chain has TRBV6-5 and TRBJ2-7; possibly TRBD2 for D (6 bases). Trimming took off 3 bases at V and 2 bases at J, with 11 bases between the two ends. The CDR3 contains 14 residues. The germline gives CDR1 MNHEY, CDR2 SVGAGI.

Concerning this clonotype: The junction does not match germline at one end; this may be a read error. This CDR3 reads CASRPSGGQETQYF. The CDR3, as DNA: TGTGCCAGCAGACCCTCCGGGGGGCAAGAGACACAGTACTTC. This rearrangement joins TRBV28 to TRBJ2-5; maybe TRBD2 (7 bases). This CDR3 is 14 amino acids long. Germline lookup yields CDR1 MDHEN and CDR2 SYDVKM.

Details on this clonotype: A read error is possible here, since a much larger clone lies one base away. The chain joins TRBV9 to TRBJ2-2; D gene unclear. V lost 0 bases and J 4 bases, leaving 7 bases between the germline ends. CDR1 and CDR2 (germline): SGDLS, YYNGEE. This CDR3 spans 14 amino acids. CDR3 amino acids: CASSVAQITGELFF. In DNA form, the CDR3 reads TGTGCCAGCAGCGTAGCCCAGATCACCGGGGAGCTGTTTTTT.

This clonotype was seen at least ten times. The chain combines TRBV29-1 with TRBJ2-5; 7 nucleotides line up with TRBD2. The length of the CDR3 is 13 residues. V lost 7 bases and J lost 3; bases outside the gene matches: 8. Germline V CDR1 and CDR2: SQVTM, ANQGSEA. The CDR3 coding sequence is TGCAGCGCTCCGACTAGCTGGGAAGAGACCCAGTACTTC. It encodes CSAPTSWEETQYF. Filled out from reference TRBV29-1 and TRBJ2-5, the complete variable domain reads SAVISQKPSRDICQRGTSLTIQCQVDSQVTMMFWYRQQPGQSLTLIATANQGSEATYESGFVIDKFPISRPNLTFSTLTVSNMSPEDSSIYLCSAPTSWEETQYFGPGTRLLVL.

This clonotype was found many times. The CDR3 region is CASRHPWTGNTEAFF. The DNA of the CDR3 is TGTGCCAGCAGACACCCCTGGACAGGGAACACTGAAGCTTTCTTT. The chain has TRBV28 and TRBJ1-1, with 7 bases identical to TRBD1. V shed 6 bases and J 1 base; nucleotides not matched to a gene: 8. The CDR3 has 15 residues. Germline CDR1 reads MDHEN; CDR2 reads SYDVKM.

The chain carries TRBV7-8 and TRBJ1-1; 8 nucleotides agree with TRBD1. The CDR3 consists of 15 residues. The ends lost 4 bases at V and 0 bases at J; junction bases unmatched: 4. The germline V gene has CDR1 SGHVS and CDR2 FQNEAQ. The CDR3 reads CASSSWGQVNTEAFF. The CDR3 DNA reads TGTGCCAGCAGCTCCTGGGGACAGGTGAACACTGAAGCTTTCTTT.

The CDR3, as DNA: TGTGCCAGCAGTTACGATTTGGACGAGCAGTACTTC. Its protein product is CASSYDLDEQYF. The gene calls are TRBV6-2 or TRBV6-3 and TRBJ2-7; no firm D call. The CDR3 spans 12 residues. Per the germline V gene, CDR1 is MNHEY and CDR2 is SVGEGT. V was clipped by 2 bases and J by 5 bases, with 7 bases between them.

This clonotype was found many times. V and J are TRBV7-9 and TRBJ1-1; D is undetermined. The length of the CDR3 is 15 residues. CDR1 is SEHNR, CDR2 FQNEAQ, per germline (reference sequence). V shed 1 base and J shed 1 base, with 10 bases lying between them. The chain's CDR3 is CASSLVERGNTEAFF. The DNA for the CDR3 is TGTGCCAGCAGCTTAGTGGAACGAGGGAACACTGAAGCTTTCTTT.

This clonotype was detected many times. V gene TRBV4-1 combines with J gene TRBJ1-2; no firm D call. The CDR3 is 14 amino acids. Trimming cost V 0 bases and J 0 bases, with 5 bases left between them. Germline values: CDR1 MGHRA, CDR2 YSYEKL. The CDR3 loop is CASSQDASNYGYTF. In DNA form, the CDR3 reads TGCGCCAGCAGCCAAGATGCGTCTAACTATGGCTACACCTTC.

This clonotype was counted at least ten times. This chain links TRBV28 with TRBJ1-5; TRBD1 matches at 9 bases. J was trimmed by 2 bases and V by 0 bases; bases with no gene match: 2. This CDR3 spans 16 amino acids. Per the germline V gene, CDR1 is MDHEN and CDR2 is SYDVKM. The CDR3, as DNA: TGTGCCAGCAGTTTATGGGGACAGGGTCGCAATCAGCCCCAGCATTTT. Protein: CASSLWGQGRNQPQHF.

This clonotype was recorded many times. The chain has TRBV29-1 and TRBJ2-2, with a tentative D call TRBD2 (7 bases). Germline CDR1 is SQVTM and CDR2 is ANQGSEA. The V end lost 6 bases, the J end lost 6 bases, and 17 bases lay between the germline ends. The CDR3 runs 14 residues. CDR3 sequence (DNA): TGCAGCGTAGGGGGAGGGTCCTTTTCCGGGGAGCTGTTTTTT. This translates into CSVGGGSFSGELFF.

This clonotype was recorded many times. CDR3 protein: CASSQDRGYQPQHF. The CDR3 DNA is TGTGCCAGCAGTCAGGACAGGGGTTATCAGCCCCAGCATTTT. The chain joins TRBV6-5 to TRBJ1-5; 9 nucleotides agree with TRBD1. With 5 bases clipped from V and 5 bases from J, the junction kept 4 bases outside the gene matches. The CDR3 has 14 amino acids. Germline CDR1 MNHEY, CDR2 SVGAGI.

As for this clonotype: Given a much more abundant clone one base away, this may be a read error. The genes are TRBV7-3 and TRBJ2-1; 14 positions agree with TRBD2. The CDR3 contains 16 residues. J was trimmed by 6 bases and V by 6 bases; bases with no gene match: 7. Looked up from germline, CDR1 is SGHTA and CDR2 is FQGTGA. Here the CDR3 reads CASSPGLAGAINEQFF. In nucleotides, the CDR3 is TGTGCCAGCAGTCCGGGACTAGCGGGAGCGATCAATGAGCAGTTCTTC.

The chain joins TRBV12-3 or TRBV12-4 to TRBJ2-2; TRBD2 matches at 14 bases. The V segment lost 6 bases and the J segment 3 bases; nucleotides outside the gene matches: 9. This CDR3 region has 18 residues. The CDR3 region is CASSRATSGRVYTGELFF. CDR3 DNA: TGTGCCAGCAGCCGGGCGACTAGCGGGAGGGTCTACACCGGGGAGCTGTTTTTT.

The chain links TRBV24-1 to TRBJ1-2, with 8 bases identical to TRBD1. The germline CDR1 and CDR2 sequences are KGHDR and SFDVKD. J was trimmed by 2 bases and V by 2 bases; bases with no gene match: 3. CDR3 size: 15 residues. CDR3 residues: CATSDWTGTNYGYTF. In DNA, the CDR3 is TGTGCCACCAGTGATTGGACAGGGACCAACTATGGCTACACCTTC.

The chain is built from TRBV6-5 and TRBJ2-5; 13 bases fit TRBD2. J was trimmed by 5 bases and V by 4 bases; bases with no gene match: 13. CDR3 size: 18 residues. Germline CDR1 reads MNHEY; CDR2 reads SVGAGI. As DNA, the CDR3 is TGTGCCAGCAGTTTCCGGGGGCAACTAGCGGGGGGGCCTGAGACCCAGTACTTC. Its protein product is CASSFRGQLAGGPETQYF.

This clonotype was observed at least ten times. This rearrangement joins TRBV29-1 to TRBJ2-7; TRBD2 matches 7 bases. Germline V lookup: CDR1 SQVTM, CDR2 ANQGSEA. This CDR3 is built from 13 residues. The trim removed 5 bases at V and 2 bases at J, leaving 6 bases unmatched. CDR3 sequence reads: CSVSPSGTYEQYF. The CDR3, as DNA: TGCAGCGTTTCCCCTAGCGGCACCTACGAGCAGTACTTC.

About this clonotype: A much larger clone sits a single nucleotide away, making a read error possible. The chain recombines TRBV29-1 with TRBJ1-3; tentatively, D is TRBD1 (6 bases). CDR1 is SQVTM, CDR2 ANQGSEA, per germline. Trimming stripped 6 bases from V and 1 base from J, with 10 bases between. The CDR3 spans 13 residues. The CDR3 sequence is CSVSDRSGNTIYF. CDR3 nucleotide sequence: TGCAGCGTCTCCGACAGGTCTGGAAACACCATATATTTT.

This clonotype was recorded at least ten times. The V call is TRBV30, the J call TRBJ2-7, with TRBD1 matching over 10 bases. Germline V gene lookup returns CDR1 GTSNPN and CDR2 SVGIG (reference sequence). With 5 bases clipped from V and 3 bases from J, the junction kept 1 base outside the gene matches. This CDR3 has 12 amino acids. CDR3 region: CAWGTGVYEQYF. The DNA of the CDR3 is TGTGCCTGGGGGACAGGGGTCTACGAGCAGTACTTC.